This is a list of T cell receptor beta chains from one sample in a study of early T cells in non-severe SARS-CoV-2 infection. MiXCR was run by TCRdb on the 5' RACE reads, yielding one entry per CDR3 protein. The table shows over 50,000 distinct CDR3 sequences, with 7.5% to 9.5% occurring only once. Sequenced material: whole blood. The receptor set was obtained from an adult who was a healthcare worker with PCR-confirmed SARS-CoV-2 infection or an uninfected control (not recorded which). Both conserved end residues are part of each CDR3. The D gene is left open where the match is weak. The size field is filled for only some rows; it gives once, few, many or a size class.

>NA|NA|14|TRBJ1-1|TRBV12-3/TRBV12-4
CASSLGQVGPRAFF
TGTGCCAGCAGTTTAGGGCAGGTTGGACCCCGAGCTTTCTTT
>NA|few|17|TRBJ1-1|TRBV5-1
CASSMPEGGQGGTEAFF
TGCGCCAGCAGCATGCCGGAGGGAGGGCAGGGAGGAACTGAAGCTTTCTTT
>NA|few|13|TRBJ1-1|TRBV18
CASSPQGNTEAFF
TGTGCCAGCTCCCCGCAGGGGAACACTGAAGCTTTCTTT
>NA|few|13|TRBJ1-5|TRBV6-1
CASRPTPNQPQHF
TGTGCCAGCCGCCCCACCCCCAATCAGCCCCAGCATTTT
>TRBD1|NA|12|TRBJ1-2|TRBV12-3/TRBV12-4
CASRGTDYGYTF
TGTGCCAGCAGGGGGACAGACTATGGCTACACCTTC
>TRBD2|NA|16|TRBJ2-5|TRBV4-1
CASSQVTGTSIATQYF
TGCGCCAGCAGCCAAGTAACCGGGACTAGTATTGCGACCCAGTACTTC
>NA|few|16|TRBJ2-6|TRBV4-2
CASSPDLWAGANVLTF
TGTGCCAGCAGCCCAGACCTCTGGGCTGGGGCCAACGTCCTGACTTTC
>NA|NA|15|TRBJ1-2|TRBV2
CASRAFGQRLYGYTF
TGTGCCAGCAGGGCTTTCGGACAGCGACTCTATGGCTACACCTTC
>TRBD1|few|17|TRBJ1-6|TRBV7-2
CASSFVQGAANNSPLHF
TGTGCCAGCAGCTTCGTACAGGGGGCTGCGAACAATTCACCCCTCCACTTT
>TRBD1|few|16|TRBJ2-7|TRBV20-1
CSARDPRQGGIHEQYF
TGCAGTGCTAGAGACCCTAGACAGGGTGGGATCCACGAGCAGTACTTC
>TRBD1|many|15|TRBJ2-2|TRBV29-1
CSVPTGGLNTGELFF
TGCAGCGTGCCTACAGGGGGCCTTAACACCGGGGAGCTGTTTTTT
>TRBD1|few|20|TRBJ2-4|TRBV6-1
CASRATRLETGGLAKNIQYF
TGTGCCAGCAGAGCTACCCGGTTAGAGACAGGGGGCTTGGCCAAAAACATTCAGTACTTC
>TRBD1|NA|13|TRBJ2-2|TRBV7-2
CASRDRVTGELFF
TGTGCCAGCCGAGACAGGGTCACCGGGGAGCTGTTTTTT
>NA|NA|13|TRBJ2-7|TRBV18
CASSPIASYEQYF
TGTGCCAGCTCACCTATCGCCTCCTACGAGCAGTACTTC
>NA|few|17|TRBJ2-6|TRBV21-1
CATPRGRGKSGANVLTF
TGTGCCACCCCTCGGGGCAGGGGAAAATCTGGGGCCAACGTCCTGACTTTC
>NA|many|15|TRBJ2-7|TRBV20-1
CSASLEERPSYEQYF
TGCAGTGCTAGCCTAGAGGAGCGTCCTTCCTACGAGCAGTACTTC
>NA|few|16|TRBJ2-2|TRBV18
CASSPVAGWNTGELFF
TGTGCCAGCTCACCGGTTGCGGGATGGAACACCGGGGAGCTGTTTTTT
>NA|NA|13|TRBJ2-5|TRBV13
CASSLDRAPTQYF
TGTGCCAGCAGCTTAGACAGGGCTCCGACCCAGTACTTC
>NA|NA|15|TRBJ2-7|TRBV5-1
CASSISGSRSYEQYF
TGCGCCAGCAGCATTAGTGGGAGCAGGTCTTACGAGCAGTACTTC
>NA|NA|16|TRBJ1-2|TRBV6-5
CASSYLNRAVNYGYTF
TGTGCCAGCAGTTACCTAAACAGGGCCGTCAACTATGGCTACACCTTC
>NA|NA|15|TRBJ2-1|TRBV6-1
CASSEFRGRYNEQFF
TGTGCCAGCAGTGAATTCAGGGGAAGATACAATGAGCAGTTCTTC
>NA|many|14|TRBJ2-7|TRBV7-9
CASSPNYRPYEQYF
TGTGCCAGCAGCCCTAACTACAGGCCCTACGAGCAGTACTTC
>NA|many|18|TRBJ2-6|TRBV5-1
CASSLVFGRTSGANVLTF
TGCGCCAGCAGCTTGGTTTTCGGTAGGACCTCTGGGGCCAACGTCCTGACTTTC
>NA|NA|14|TRBJ2-1|TRBV5-1
CASSLVPDYNEQFF
TGCGCCAGCAGCTTGGTGCCAGACTACAATGAGCAGTTCTTC
>TRBD2|few|16|TRBJ2-7|TRBV20-1
CSARDLRTSGSSEQYF
TGCAGTGCTAGAGATTTAAGGACTAGCGGGAGTAGCGAGCAGTACTTC
>NA|few|14|TRBJ2-7|TRBV11-3
CASSIHGGGDEQYF
TGTGCCAGCAGCATCCACGGCGGCGGGGACGAGCAGTACTTC
>TRBD2|NA|16|TRBJ2-1|TRBV6-2/TRBV6-3
CASSLRLAGGSNEQFF
TGTGCCAGCAGTCTTCGACTAGCGGGAGGGTCCAATGAGCAGTTCTTC
>TRBD2|few|15|TRBJ2-1|TRBV7-2
CASSLMVGGRHEQFF
TGTGCCAGCAGCTTAATGGTGGGAGGGCGGCATGAGCAGTTCTTC
>NA|many|14|TRBJ2-2|TRBV10-2
CASSESTNTGELFF
TGCGCCAGCAGTGAGTCGACTAACACCGGGGAGCTGTTTTTT
>TRBD2|NA|16|TRBJ2-3|TRBV7-6
CASSSPLAGPQDTQYF
TGTGCCAGCAGTTCTCCTCTAGCGGGGCCGCAGGATACGCAGTATTTT
>NA|few|14|TRBJ2-1|TRBV19
CASTPGSVYNEQFF
TGTGCCAGTACCCCAGGGTCCGTCTACAATGAGCAGTTCTTC
>NA|many|12|TRBJ1-6|TRBV6-5
CASSVANSPLHF
TGTGCCAGCAGTGTAGCGAATTCACCCCTCCACTTT
>NA|few|13|TRBJ2-5|TRBV20-1
CSAHDKKRETQYF
TGCAGTGCTCACGACAAAAAAAGGGAGACCCAGTACTTC
>NA|many|13|TRBJ2-5|TRBV4-2
CASSQEGVETQYF
TGTGCCAGCAGCCAAGAGGGGGTGGAGACCCAGTACTTC
>NA|many|11|TRBJ2-7|TRBV27
CASSLKGEQYF
TGTGCCAGCAGTCTGAAAGGGGAGCAGTACTTC
>NA|NA|16|TRBJ2-2|TRBV15
CATSRDWDWPPGELFF
TGTGCCACCAGCAGAGATTGGGACTGGCCTCCTGGGGAGCTGTTTTTT
>NA|many|17|TRBJ2-7|TRBV4-1
CASSKRRHSAPPYEQYF
TGCGCCAGCAGCAAACGACGCCATAGCGCCCCACCCTACGAGCAGTACTTC
>NA|medium-sized|12|TRBJ2-1|TRBV6-6
CASSGNYNEQFF
TGTGCCAGCAGTGGAAATTACAATGAGCAGTTCTTC
>NA|few|14|TRBJ2-3|TRBV5-1
CASSLVRGTDTQYF
TGCGCCAGCAGCTTGGTCAGGGGCACAGATACGCAGTATTTT
>NA|many|15|TRBJ1-5|TRBV19
CASRSPAYSNQPQHF
TGTGCCAGTAGGAGCCCAGCTTATAGCAATCAGCCCCAGCATTTT
>NA|few|16|TRBJ2-7|TRBV7-8
CASSLELTGRYYEQYF
TGTGCCAGCAGCTTAGAGTTGACAGGTCGCTACTACGAGCAGTACTTC
>TRBD1|few|13|TRBJ1-2|TRBV20-1
CSARGTGPYGYTF
TGCAGTGCTAGAGGGACAGGGCCTTATGGCTACACCTTC
>NA|many|15|TRBJ1-5|TRBV6-1
CASSRDRASNQPQHF
TGTGCCAGCAGTCGGGACCGAGCAAGTAATCAGCCCCAGCATTTT
>NA|NA|13|TRBJ1-1|TRBV20-1
CSARDYSYTEAFF
TGCAGTGCTAGGGACTACAGCTACACTGAAGCTTTCTTT
>TRBD1|NA|14|TRBJ2-3|TRBV2
CASRTGTETDTQYF
TGTGCCAGCAGAACCGGGACAGAAACAGATACGCAGTATTTT
>TRBD2|NA|14|TRBJ2-7|TRBV3-1
CASSQRGVTYEQYF
TGTGCCAGCAGCCAACGGGGGGTTACCTACGAGCAGTACTTC
>NA|once|14|TRBJ2-3|TRBV7-3
CASSPALGWDTQYF
TGTGCCAGCAGCCCCGCTCTAGGTTGGGATACGCAGTATTTT
>NA|many|12|TRBJ2-7|TRBV12-3/TRBV12-4
CASSRMNGEQYF
TGTGCCAGCTCTCGGATGAACGGAGAGCAGTACTTC